One sample yielded the 2 T cell receptor beta chains listed below, sequenced in a study of T cell responses to AZD1222 COVID-19 vaccine. The method was immunoSEQ multiplex PCR; TCRdb's version includes in-frame clones alone and lacks a portion of them. The table lists under 200,000 clones, approximately 90% of them singletons. Sequencing was performed on peripheral blood, taken on day 0 of AZD1222 vaccination. The receptors come from an adult in good health.

The V call is TRBV23-1, the J call TRBJ2-3; the D is unclear. TRBV23-1 is an ORF for which the function is uncertain. V shed 2 bases and J shed 1 base, with 16 bases lying between them. The CDR3 spans 17 residues. In DNA, the CDR3 is TGCGCCAGCAGTCAACCTTCCCTTGAGGCAGGCACAGATACGCAGTATTTT. Translating it yields CASSQPSLEAGTDTQYF.

The V call is TRBV28, the J call TRBJ1-5; 9 nucleotides match TRBD1. CDR1 is MDHEN, CDR2 SYDVKM, per germline. The CDR3 spans 17 residues. The trim removed 3 bases at V and 0 bases at J, leaving 6 bases unmatched. The CDR3 here is CASSLLRQGVSNQPQHF. CDR3 bases: TGTGCCAGCAGTTTGCTAAGACAGGGGGTTAGCAATCAGCCCCAGCATTTT.